These 9 T cell receptor beta chains share one sample of origin, sequenced in a study of blood T cell repertoires in COVID-19. TCRdb's table, derived via immunoSEQ multiplex PCR, lists solely in-frame clones and lacks some. Of more than 110,000 clones listed, 70% to 80% are singletons. The sequenced material came from peripheral blood. The receptors were gathered from a woman between 45 and 60 years old with active or convalescent COVID-19.

The genes are TRBV5-1 and TRBJ1-2; TRBD1 matches at 8 bases. J lost 6 bases, V lost 0 bases, and 1 base had no gene match. Germline CDR1 SGHRS, CDR2 YFSETQ. CDR3 size: 13 residues. Here the CDR3 reads CASSLETGDGYTF. The CDR3 DNA reads as TGCGCCAGCAGCTTGGAGACAGGGGATGGCTACACCTTC.

The chain uses TRBV19 and TRBJ2-1; 8 nucleotides agree with TRBD2. Germline CDR1 and CDR2: LNHDA and SQIVND (reference sequence). Germline trimming cut 0 bases from V and 10 bases from J; bases unmatched to any gene: 8. This CDR3 comprises 15 residues. The CDR3 here is CASSIDRAGVDEQFF. The DNA of the CDR3 is TGTGCCAGTAGTATAGATCGAGCGGGAGTAGACGAGCAGTTCTTC.

A few counts support this clone. This sequence joins TRBV28 and TRBJ1-4, with D possibly TRBD1 on 6 matching bases. Trimming stripped 4 bases from V and 10 bases from J, with 22 bases between. Germline-derived CDR1 and CDR2 are MDHEN and SYDVKM. The CDR3 has 16 amino acids. The CDR3 region is CASSYSTGREEVKLFF. The CDR3 region has the DNA TGTGCCAGCAGTTACTCAACAGGGAGGGAAGAGGTAAAACTGTTTTTT.

The sample holds a few counts of this clone. The chain joins TRBV7-2 to TRBJ1-2, with D possibly being TRBD1 (6 bases). Trimming left V 3 bases short and J 6 bases short, with 20 bases between. The CDR3 covers 16 residues. Germline assignment: CDR1 SGHTA and CDR2 FQGNSA. The CDR3 bases are TGTGCCAGCAGCTTTGGGATCTCGGTAGGGGGGGATGGCTACACCTTC. It translates to CASSFGISVGGDGYTF.

This clone has only one observation. The V and J genes are TRBV28 and TRBJ2-3, with 7 bases matching TRBD1. The CDR3 sequence is 15 residues long. The V segment lost 6 bases and the J segment 2 bases; nucleotides outside the gene matches: 8. The V gene's germline CDR1 is MDHEN and CDR2 SYDVKM. DNA for the CDR3: TGTGCCAGCAGCCTGCCGGGACAGAACACAGATACGCAGTATTTT. Encoded protein: CASSLPGQNTDTQYF.

The chain combines TRBV19 with TRBJ2-1; no clear D. Trimming left V 5 bases short and J 4 bases short, with 6 bases between. CDR1 is LNHDA and CDR2 is SQIVND in the germline V gene (reference sequence). The CDR3 is 12 amino acids. The CDR3 reads CASSGQYNEQFF. The CDR3 bases are TGTGCCAGTAGTGGGCAGTACAATGAGCAGTTCTTC.

This chain connects TRBV5-1 to TRBJ2-5, with TRBD1 matching 9 bases. J was trimmed by 7 bases and V by 4 bases; bases with no gene match: 8. Germline V gene sequence: CDR1 SGHRS, CDR2 YFSETQ. The CDR3 is 14 amino acids. The DNA for the CDR3 is TGCGCCAGCAGCCCTGGACAGGGGCGGGCGACCCAGTACTTC. This translates into CASSPGQGRATQYF. Variable domain in full (rest from reference TRBV5-1 and TRBJ2-5): KAGVTQTPRYLIKTRGQQVTLSCSPISGHRSVSWYQQTPGQGLQFLFEYFSETQRNKGNFPGRFSGRQFSNSRSEMNVSTLELGDSALYLCASSPGQGRATQYFGPGTRLLVL.

For the CDR3, the DNA is TGTGCCACCAGTGACCCCCGACAGGGGGCAACCGGGGAGCTGTTTTTT. This sequence encodes CATSDPRQGATGELFF. This chain links TRBV24-1 with TRBJ2-2; 10 nucleotides line up with TRBD1. The J segment lost 5 bases and the V segment lost 4 bases, leaving 6 bases of the junction unmatched. Per germline, CDR1 KGHDR and CDR2 SFDVKD. The CDR3 contains 16 residues.

The genes are TRBV9 and TRBJ2-2; 7 bases align to TRBD1. Per the germline V gene, CDR1 is SGDLS and CDR2 is YYNGEE. This CDR3 comprises 17 residues. V trimming: 4 bases; J trimming: 6 bases; junction bases outside the gene matches: 15. CDR3 bases: TGTGCCAGCAGCCATTCTGAGACAGGGTTTCTGTCCGGGGAGCTGTTTTTT. Encoded protein: CASSHSETGFLSGELFF. Complete variable domain (other parts from reference TRBV9 and TRBJ2-2): DSGVTQTPKHLITATGQRVTLRCSPRSGDLSVYWYQQSLDQGLQFLIQYYNGEERAKGNILERFSAQQFPDLHSELNLSSLELGDSALYFCASSHSETGFLSGELFFGEGSRLTVL.